These 12 T cell receptor beta chains originate from one sample sequenced in a study of shared clonotypes between healthy human individuals. TCRdb's table, derived via immunoSEQ multiplex PCR, lists solely in-frame clones and lacks some. The table lists almost 750,000 clones, 72% of them singletons. What was sequenced was memory CD4+ T cells sorted from blood. The subset here: CD45RA-negative fraction. These receptors came from a woman in her 30s in good health.

The genes are TRBV28 and TRBJ2-3; TRBD2 agrees at 11 bases. The CDR3 spans 17 residues. Germline V gene sequence: CDR1 MDHEN, CDR2 SYDVKM. V lost 2 bases, J lost 4 bases, and 8 bases stayed unmatched. The CDR3 nucleotides are TGTGCCAGCAGTTTAAATAGCGGGAGGGTCAGGCCAGATACGCAGTATTTT. Protein product: CASSLNSGRVRPDTQYF.

The CDR3 bases are TGTGCCAGTAGTATAGGGTCATCCATGAACACTGAAGCTTTCTTT. This translates into CASSIGSSMNTEAFF. This chain connects TRBV19 to TRBJ1-1, with no clear D. This CDR3 spans 15 amino acids. V dropped 1 base and J dropped 0 bases, with 9 bases sitting between them. CDR1 and CDR2 (germline): LNHDA, SQIVND (reference sequence).

The CDR3 region is CASSLEDGANQKLFF. The CDR3 coding sequence is TGTGCCAGCAGCCTTGAAGACGGAGCGAATCAAAAACTGTTTTTT. The chain joins TRBV7-9 to TRBJ1-4, with unresolved D. Germline V gives CDR1 SEHNR, CDR2 FQNEAQ (reference sequence). The V and J ends lost 5 bases and 9 bases respectively, with 19 bases between them. The CDR3 covers 15 residues. The full variable domain, with the rest looked up from reference TRBV7-9 and TRBJ1-4, is DTGVSQNPRHKITKRGQNVTFRCDPISEHNRLYWYRQTLGQGPEFLTYFQNEAQLEKSRLLSDRFSAERPKGSFSTLEIQRTEQGDSAMYLCASSLEDGANQKLFFGSGTQLSVL.

This sequence joins TRBV5-1 and TRBJ1-4; possibly TRBD1 for D (5 bases). Trimming removed 5 bases from V and 6 bases from J, with 17 bases in between. CDR1 SGHRS and CDR2 YFSETQ come from the germline V gene. The CDR3 sequence is 15 residues long. Here the CDR3 reads CASRRGPGGDEKLFF. CDR3 nucleotide sequence: TGCGCCAGCAGGAGGGGACCGGGAGGGGATGAAAAACTGTTTTTT. Together with reference TRBV5-1 and TRBJ1-4, the CDR3 gives the full variable domain: KAGVTQTPRYLIKTRGQQVTLSCSPISGHRSVSWYQQTPGQGLQFLFEYFSETQRNKGNFPGRFSGRQFSNSRSEMNVSTLELGDSALYLCASRRGPGGDEKLFFGSGTQLSVL.

CDR3 nucleotide sequence: TGTGCCAGCAGCCACAAACGCCAGACTAGCGGGAGTGGGACAGATACGCAGTATTTT. Translating gives CASSHKRQTSGSGTDTQYF. V is TRBV14 and J is TRBJ2-3; TRBD2 agrees at 12 bases. This CDR3 region has 19 residues. The V segment lost 3 bases and the J segment 3 bases; nucleotides outside the gene matches: 13. The germline V gene has CDR1 SGHDN and CDR2 FVKESK.

This clone was counted a few times. The chain links TRBV2 to TRBJ2-1, with 7 bases aligning to TRBD2. In germline, CDR1 is SNHLY, CDR2 FYNNEI. This CDR3 contains 14 residues. Trimming took 6 bases from V and 3 from J; bases not matched to a gene: 5. The CDR3, as DNA: TGTGCCAGCAGCTGGCGGGAGAGCTACAATGAGCAGTTCTTC. It yields the protein CASSWRESYNEQFF.

The chain has TRBV5-4 and TRBJ2-3; 7 bases are shared with TRBD1. The CDR3 length is 14 residues. CDR1 SGHNT and CDR2 YYREEE come from the germline V gene (reference sequence). The junction had 4 bases not matched to a gene; V was cut back by 5 bases and J by 1 base. The CDR3 region has the DNA TGTGCCAGCAGGGCAGGGACAGGCACAGATACGCAGTATTTT. It encodes CASRAGTGTDTQYF.

This sequence joins TRBV27 and TRBJ1-1; D uncertain. V lost 3 bases and J 6 bases, leaving 17 bases between the germline ends. The germline V gene encodes CDR1 MNHEY and CDR2 SMNVEV (reference sequence). The CDR3 is 15 residues long. CDR3 protein: CASSFRGLTGAEAFF. CDR3 nucleotides: TGTGCCAGCAGTTTCCGCGGGCTCACCGGCGCTGAAGCTTTCTTT.

This sequence joins TRBV5-1 and TRBJ1-2, with D perhaps matching TRBD1 (6 bases). Germline assignment: CDR1 SGHRS and CDR2 YFSETQ. The CDR3 has 17 amino acids. V lost 0 bases, J lost 2 bases, and 17 bases lay in between. The CDR3 loop is CASSLGGTGLRNYGYTF. The CDR3 DNA reads as TGCGCCAGCAGCTTGGGGGGAACAGGGCTTCGAAACTATGGCTACACCTTC.

The genes are TRBV4-1 and TRBJ1-1, with D tentatively TRBD1 (5 bases). The CDR3 contains 15 residues. V dropped 4 bases and J dropped 4 bases, with 16 bases sitting between them. The V gene's germline CDR1 is MGHRA and CDR2 YSYEKL. The CDR3 coding sequence is TGCGCCAGCAGCCGAACACCGGGACGGGGCACTGAAGCTTTCTTT. It specifies CASSRTPGRGTEAFF.

The chain combines TRBV27 with TRBJ2-1, with 7 bases aligning to TRBD1. The CDR3 length is 14 residues. CDR1 MNHEY and CDR2 SMNVEV come from the germline V gene (reference sequence). V lost 5 bases to trimming and J lost 2 bases; unmatched junction nucleotides: 3. Written as DNA, the CDR3 is TGTGCCAGCAGTCGGGACAGACCCTACAATGAGCAGTTCTTC. It yields the protein CASSRDRPYNEQFF.

This sequence joins TRBV7-2 and TRBJ1-5, with D possibly being TRBD1 (6 bases). The CDR3 runs to 16 residues. From germline, CDR1 is SGHTA and CDR2 FQGNSA. Trimming shortened V by 1 base and J by 6 bases, and 16 bases separated the two germline ends. The CDR3 reads CASSLGIRGPLQPQHF. In nucleotides, the CDR3 is TGTGCCAGCAGCTTAGGCATCAGGGGCCCACTTCAGCCCCAGCATTTT.